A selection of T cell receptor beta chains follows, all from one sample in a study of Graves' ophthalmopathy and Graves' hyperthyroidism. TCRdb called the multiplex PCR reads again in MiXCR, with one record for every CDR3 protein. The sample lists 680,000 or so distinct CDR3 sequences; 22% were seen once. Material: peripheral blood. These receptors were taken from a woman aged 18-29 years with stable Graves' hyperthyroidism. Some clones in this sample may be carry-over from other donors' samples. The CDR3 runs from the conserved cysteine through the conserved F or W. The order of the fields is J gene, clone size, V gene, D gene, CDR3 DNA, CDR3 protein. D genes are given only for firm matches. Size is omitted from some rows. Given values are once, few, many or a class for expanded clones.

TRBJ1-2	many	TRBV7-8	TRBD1	TGTGCCAGCAGCCCCGACAGGGAGGACTATGGCTACACCTTC	CASSPDREDYGYTF
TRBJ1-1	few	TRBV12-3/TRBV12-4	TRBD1	TGTGCCAGCAGCGCCCGACGTACAGGGGGCGTGAACACTGAAGCTTTCTTT	CASSARRTGGVNTEAFF
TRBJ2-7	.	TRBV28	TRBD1	TGTGCCAGCAGTCCACTACAGGGGCCAGGGGCCGAGCAGTACTTC	CASSPLQGPGAEQYF
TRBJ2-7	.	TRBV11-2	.	TGTGCCAGCAGCTTAGTCAGGGGACCCTCCTACGAGCAGTACTTC	CASSLVRGPSYEQYF
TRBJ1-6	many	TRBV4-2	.	TGTGCCAGCAGCCAAGGCACAGCTAATTCACCCCTCCACTTT	CASSQGTANSPLHF
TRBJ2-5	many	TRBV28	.	TGTGCCAGCAGTTCATCCCCCGGGGGTGGACAAGAGACCCAGTACTTC	CASSSSPGGGQETQYF
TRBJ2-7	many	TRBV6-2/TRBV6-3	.	TGTGCCAGCAGTTACTCGTTAGGTGGAGGGCCTAAATCCTACGAGCAGTACTTC	CASSYSLGGGPKSYEQYF
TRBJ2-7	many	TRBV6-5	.	TGTGCCAGCAGTTACTCGATAACAGGGTACGAGCAGTACTTC	CASSYSITGYEQYF
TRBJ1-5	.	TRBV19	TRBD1	TGTGCCAGTAGTATATTACAGGGGAACCAGCCCCAGCATTTT	CASSILQGNQPQHF
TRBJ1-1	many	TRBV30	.	TGTGCCTGGAGTAGAGGGGCCGGAGCTTTCTTT	CAWSRGAGAFF
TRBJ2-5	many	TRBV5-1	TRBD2	TGCGCCAGCAGCTTCCTAAGCGGGGGGGAGACCCAGTACTTC	CASSFLSGGETQYF
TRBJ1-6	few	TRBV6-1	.	TGTGCCAGCCAAAGAGGGGAGCCGGGCCACTTT	CASQRGEPGHF
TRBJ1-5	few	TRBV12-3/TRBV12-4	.	TGTGCCAGCAGCCGCGGGGGGGCCGTGGGCAATCAGCCCCAGCATTTT	CASSRGGAVGNQPQHF
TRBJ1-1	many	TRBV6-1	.	TGTGCCAGCAGTGAAGCGGTTTCCTCGGTTGGCACTGAAGCTTTCTTT	CASSEAVSSVGTEAFF
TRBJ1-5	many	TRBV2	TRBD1	TGTGCCACGACCGAATGGACAGGGGGCAACCAGCCCCAGCATTTT	CATTEWTGGNQPQHF
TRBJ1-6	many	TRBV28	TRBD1	TGTGCCAGCAGCCCAACGCCGACAGGGCTCCATTCACCCCTCCACTTT	CASSPTPTGLHSPLHF
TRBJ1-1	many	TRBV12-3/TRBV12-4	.	TGTGCCAGCAGTTTAACGGCGACTGAAGCTTTCTTT	CASSLTATEAFF
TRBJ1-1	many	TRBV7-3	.	TGTGCCAGCAGCCCGGACAACATGAACACTGAAGCTTTCTTT	CASSPDNMNTEAFF
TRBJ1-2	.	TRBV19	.	TGTGCCAGTAGTATTAGAAACAGTTTGTTTGGCTACACCTTC	CASSIRNSLFGYTF
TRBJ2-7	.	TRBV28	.	TGTGCCAGCAGATCCGCTAGGGAATCCTACGAGCAGTACTTC	CASRSARESYEQYF
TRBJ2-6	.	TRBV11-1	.	TGTGCCAGCAGCTTAACTTTGTTCCCTGGGGCCAACGTCCTGACTTTC	CASSLTLFPGANVLTF
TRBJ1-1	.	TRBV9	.	TGTGCCAGCAGCCCGATGGGGGTCCCTGAAGCTTTCTTT	CASSPMGVPEAFF
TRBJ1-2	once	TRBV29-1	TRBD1	TGCAGCGTTGAAGACGGGACAGACTATGGCTACACCTTC	CSVEDGTDYGYTF
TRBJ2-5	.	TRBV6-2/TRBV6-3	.	TGTGCCAGCAGTTACTCCGGACGGACCCAGTACTTC	CASSYSGRTQYF
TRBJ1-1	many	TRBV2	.	TGTGCCAGCAGTGAATCCCCTACTTTGAACACTGAAGCTTTCTTT	CASSESPTLNTEAFF
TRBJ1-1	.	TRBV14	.	TGTGCCTGCAACACTGAAGCTTTCTTT	CACNTEAFF
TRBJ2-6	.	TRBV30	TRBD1	TGTGCAATAACAGGGGGTGTTTCTGGGGCCAACGTCCTGACTTTC	CAITGGVSGANVLTF
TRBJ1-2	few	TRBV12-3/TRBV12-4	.	TGTGCCAGCAGCTGGGAATCCAACTATGGCTACACCTTC	CASSWESNYGYTF
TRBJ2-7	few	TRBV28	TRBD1	TGTGCCAGCAGTACCCCCGGGACAGGAGCCTACGAGCAGTACTTC	CASSTPGTGAYEQYF
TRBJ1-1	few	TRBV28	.	TGTGCCAGCAGTTTTCCGACGGCAGGGGCCGAGAACACTGAAGCTTTCTTT	CASSFPTAGAENTEAFF
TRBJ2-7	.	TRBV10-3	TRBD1	TGTGCCATCAGTGTATCAGGGACAGGGAACTACGAGCAGTACTTC	CAISVSGTGNYEQYF
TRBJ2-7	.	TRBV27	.	TGTGCCAGCAGTCCCTTTGCGGGATATACCTACGAGCAGTACTTC	CASSPFAGYTYEQYF
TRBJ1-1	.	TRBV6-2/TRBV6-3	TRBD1	TGTGCCAGCGGACGTAAGTGGGGGACAGGGGTATTCCTGAACACTGAAGCTTTCTTT	CASGRKWGTGVFLNTEAFF
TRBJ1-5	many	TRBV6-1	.	TGTGCCAGCCTAGCCGTATATAGCAATCAGCCCCAGCATTTT	CASLAVYSNQPQHF
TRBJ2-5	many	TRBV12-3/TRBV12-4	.	TGTGCCAGCAGTCCGGACCTGGAGGAGACCCAGTACTTC	CASSPDLEETQYF
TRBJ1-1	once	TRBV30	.	TGTGCCTGGAGACTTCTATGGACAGAGCCGAACACTGAAGCTTTCTTT	CAWRLLWTEPNTEAFF
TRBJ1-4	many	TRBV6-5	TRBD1	TGTGCCAGCAGACCTGTGACAGGGCCTGAAAAACTGTTTTTT	CASRPVTGPEKLFF
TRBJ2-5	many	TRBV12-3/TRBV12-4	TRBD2	TGTGCCAGCAGTAAGACTAGCGGGGGGGCCGAGGGGCGAACCCAGTACTTC	CASSKTSGGAEGRTQYF
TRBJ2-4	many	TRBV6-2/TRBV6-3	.	TGTGCCAGCAGTAATAGCGTTGACATTCAGTACTTC	CASSNSVDIQYF
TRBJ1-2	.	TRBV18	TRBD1	TGTGCCAGCTCACCACGTGGACAGGATAACTATGGCTACACCTTC	CASSPRGQDNYGYTF
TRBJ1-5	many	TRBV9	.	TGTGCCAGCTCCGGCGGGGGGGTAGGCAATCAGCCCCAGCATTTT	CASSGGGVGNQPQHF